The entry below gives a single TCR beta chain sequence along with its context. The antigen is undetermined. These data originate in a study of cytomegalovirus exposure and HLA in healthy donors. Study-wide results and caveats: Researchers reported in a later analysis that common viral pathogens appeared linked to several top clusters. Later analysis identified 15,000 to 20,000 TCR beta sequences associated with HLA alleles, using a false discovery rate threshold of 0.05. An analysis done earlier found most TCR beta V segments productive about 90% or about 30% of the time.

It was with 60 Vbeta and 13 Jbeta primers that the PCR ran. The table came from immunoSEQ multiplex PCR; TCRdb's copy has only in-frame clones and leaves some out. The table records 95,000 to 150,000 clones, about 70% of them present only once. After removal of 5 bases from V and 7 bases from J, the junction contained 14 bases not matched to a gene. CDR3 length: 15 amino acids. CDR1 and CDR2 (germline): SGHKS, YYEKEE (reference sequence). The receptor's source is a woman between 40 and 50 years old in good health and CMV-seronegative. The sequencing sample was made of PBMCs. The chain employs TRBV5-5 and TRBJ1-2; 7 bases align to TRBD1. The CDR3 spells CASSHDRAERGGYTF. The CDR3 DNA reads as TGTGCCAGCAGTCACGACAGGGCCGAGCGTGGTGGCTACACCTTC. The full variable domain, with the rest looked up from reference TRBV5-5 and TRBJ1-2, is DAGVTQSPTHLIKTRGQQVTLRCSPISGHKSVSWYQQVLGQGPQFIFQYYEKEERGRGNFPDRFSARQFPNYSSELNVNALLLGDSALYLCASSHDRAERGGYTFGSGTRLTVV.